The rows below give T cell receptor beta chains drawn from one sample of a study of T cell changes during pregnancy in multiple sclerosis. Libraries were prepared by immunoSEQ multiplex PCR; TCRdb keeps only in-frame clonotypes and omits some of them. The sample has about 52,000 clones, approximately 92% seen once. Sequencing used CD4+ T cells from peripheral blood mononuclear cells, obtained before pregnancy. These receptors all stem from a female donor with multiple sclerosis, enrolled in a pregnancy study. The CDR3 runs from the conserved cysteine through the conserved F or W. Fields, in order: CDR3 protein, CDR3 DNA, clone size, J gene, V gene, D gene. D genes are given only for firm matches. Rows give clone size only sometimes, using once, few, many, or a class for an expanded clone.

CDR3aa: CASSLEGGEFF; CDR3nt: TGTGCCAGCAGCCTCGAGGGGGGGGAGTTCTTC; abundance: -; j_gene: TRBJ2-1; v_gene: TRBV21-1; d_gene: -
CDR3aa: CASSVESLQGGELFF; CDR3nt: TGTGCCAGCAGCGTTGAGTCTCTTCAGGGCGGGGAGCTGTTTTTT; abundance: -; j_gene: TRBJ2-2; v_gene: TRBV9; d_gene: -
CDR3aa: CASSELAGVPYEQYF; CDR3nt: TGTGCCAGCAGTGAATTAGCGGGCGTCCCCTACGAGCAGTACTTC; abundance: -; j_gene: TRBJ2-7; v_gene: TRBV25-1; d_gene: TRBD2
CDR3aa: CATGQLLAKNIQYF; CDR3nt: TGTGCCACGGGACAGCTTCTAGCCAAAAACATTCAGTACTTC; abundance: -; j_gene: TRBJ2-4; v_gene: TRBV6-1; d_gene: TRBD1
CDR3aa: CASGKGLAGGPEETQYF; CDR3nt: TGTGCCAGCGGAAAAGGACTAGCGGGAGGGCCGGAAGAGACCCAGTACTTC; abundance: -; j_gene: TRBJ2-5; v_gene: TRBV27; d_gene: TRBD2
CDR3aa: CASSPATGTGAYEQYF; CDR3nt: TGTGCCAGCAGCCCAGCGACCGGGACAGGGGCCTACGAGCAGTACTTC; abundance: -; j_gene: TRBJ2-7; v_gene: TRBV7-9; d_gene: TRBD1
CDR3aa: CASSEAVGQDRRYGYTF; CDR3nt: TGTGCCAGCAGTGAAGCGGTCGGACAGGACCGGCGCTATGGCTACACCTTC; abundance: -; j_gene: TRBJ1-2; v_gene: TRBV6-1; d_gene: TRBD1
CDR3aa: CASSLTPSGNTGELFF; CDR3nt: TGTGCCAGCAGCTTAACGCCTAGCGGGAACACCGGGGAGCTGTTTTTT; abundance: -; j_gene: TRBJ2-2; v_gene: TRBV7-9; d_gene: TRBD2
CDR3aa: CASSIAGALAGTYSEQYF; CDR3nt: TGTGCCAGTAGTATAGCAGGGGCACTAGCGGGAACATATTCCGAGCAGTACTTC; abundance: -; j_gene: TRBJ2-7; v_gene: TRBV19; d_gene: TRBD2
CDR3aa: CASSDSNMGGTIYF; CDR3nt: TGTGCCAGCAGTGACTCGAACATGGGAGGCACCATATATTTT; abundance: -; j_gene: TRBJ1-3; v_gene: TRBV6-4; d_gene: -
CDR3aa: CAISGANTGQGAFDEQFF; CDR3nt: TGTGCCATCAGTGGGGCAAATACGGGACAGGGGGCGTTCGATGAGCAGTTCTTC; abundance: -; j_gene: TRBJ2-1; v_gene: TRBV10-3; d_gene: TRBD1
CDR3aa: CASSQDEWGDQPQHF; CDR3nt: TGCGCCAGCAGCCAAGATGAATGGGGAGATCAGCCCCAGCATTTT; abundance: -; j_gene: TRBJ1-5; v_gene: TRBV4-1; d_gene: -
CDR3aa: CASSSTGDSEYF; CDR3nt: TGTGCCAGCAGCTCCACTGGGGACAGCGAGTACTTC; abundance: once; j_gene: TRBJ2-7; v_gene: TRBV7-9; d_gene: TRBD1
CDR3aa: CASSPQLQGSEQYF; CDR3nt: TGTGCCAGCAGCCCACAACTACAGGGCTCCGAGCAGTACTTC; abundance: -; j_gene: TRBJ2-7; v_gene: TRBV11-1; d_gene: -
CDR3aa: CASSFSTEAFF; CDR3nt: TGCGCCAGCAGCTTCTCCACTGAAGCTTTCTTT; abundance: once; j_gene: TRBJ1-1; v_gene: TRBV5-1; d_gene: -
CDR3aa: CASSIAQIQGQGNEQFF; CDR3nt: TGTGCCAGTAGTATCGCCCAAATACAGGGGCAAGGGAATGAGCAGTTCTTC; abundance: -; j_gene: TRBJ2-1; v_gene: TRBV19; d_gene: TRBD1
CDR3aa: CASSRSGGPREKLFF; CDR3nt: TGTGCCAGCAGTCGTTCGGGGGGGCCGAGGGAAAAACTGTTTTTT; abundance: -; j_gene: TRBJ1-4; v_gene: TRBV28; d_gene: -
CDR3aa: CATRGGTEAFF; CDR3nt: TGTGCCACCCGGGGAGGGACTGAAGCTTTCTTT; abundance: -; j_gene: TRBJ1-1; v_gene: TRBV6-5; d_gene: -
CDR3aa: CAWIGRGEGYYGYTF; CDR3nt: TGTGCCTGGATAGGCAGGGGCGAGGGTTACTATGGCTACACCTTC; abundance: -; j_gene: TRBJ1-2; v_gene: TRBV30; d_gene: -
CDR3aa: CASRTRSSNQPQHF; CDR3nt: TGTGCCAGCCGTACGAGATCTAGCAATCAGCCCCAGCATTTT; abundance: -; j_gene: TRBJ1-5; v_gene: TRBV27; d_gene: -
CDR3aa: CASSGTGGGKLFF; CDR3nt: TGTGCCAGCTCCGGGACAGGGGGCGGAAAACTGTTTTTT; abundance: -; j_gene: TRBJ1-4; v_gene: TRBV19; d_gene: TRBD1
CDR3aa: CAWGTGGGYTF; CDR3nt: TGTGCCTGGGGGACAGGTGGTGGCTACACCTTC; abundance: -; j_gene: TRBJ1-2; v_gene: TRBV30; d_gene: TRBD1
CDR3aa: CASSQGLGAYGYTF; CDR3nt: TGTGCCAGCAGTCAAGGACTGGGAGCTTATGGCTACACCTTC; abundance: -; j_gene: TRBJ1-2; v_gene: TRBV2; d_gene: -
CDR3aa: CASSHTYEQYF; CDR3nt: TGCGCCAGCAGTCACACCTACGAGCAGTACTTC; abundance: -; j_gene: TRBJ2-7; v_gene: TRBV10-2; d_gene: -
CDR3aa: CASSGGQGASGNTIYF; CDR3nt: TGTGCCAGCAGCGGGGGACAGGGGGCCTCTGGAAACACCATATATTTT; abundance: -; j_gene: TRBJ1-3; v_gene: TRBV6-6; d_gene: TRBD1
CDR3aa: CASSIGGMRDNEQFF; CDR3nt: TGTGCCAGTAGTATCGGGGGAATGAGGGACAATGAGCAGTTCTTC; abundance: -; j_gene: TRBJ2-1; v_gene: TRBV19; d_gene: -
CDR3aa: CSAARDYGYTF; CDR3nt: TGCAGCGCTGCCAGGGACTATGGCTACACCTTC; abundance: once; j_gene: TRBJ1-2; v_gene: TRBV29-1; d_gene: -
CDR3aa: CASSRVYERAGVGNNEQFF; CDR3nt: TGTGCCAGCAGCCGCGTATATGAGCGAGCGGGAGTGGGTAACAATGAGCAGTTCTTC; abundance: -; j_gene: TRBJ2-1; v_gene: TRBV7-8; d_gene: TRBD2
CDR3aa: CASSSPGTVGTDTQYF; CDR3nt: TGTGCCAGCAGTTCCCCCGGGACAGTCGGCACAGATACGCAGTATTTT; abundance: -; j_gene: TRBJ2-3; v_gene: TRBV27; d_gene: TRBD1
CDR3aa: CASGLGQVNTEAFF; CDR3nt: TGTGCTAGTGGCCTCGGACAGGTCAACACTGAAGCTTTCTTT; abundance: -; j_gene: TRBJ1-1; v_gene: TRBV12-5; d_gene: TRBD1
CDR3aa: CASSLGRLYGYTF; CDR3nt: TGTGCCAGCAGCTTGGGCAGGCTCTATGGCTACACCTTC; abundance: -; j_gene: TRBJ1-2; v_gene: TRBV13; d_gene: -
CDR3aa: CASTRDRNNQPQHF; CDR3nt: TGTGCCAGCACCCGGGACAGGAACAATCAGCCCCAGCATTTT; abundance: -; j_gene: TRBJ1-5; v_gene: TRBV2; d_gene: TRBD1
CDR3aa: CASSPARTGLGYTF; CDR3nt: TGTGCCAGCAGCCCCGCCCGGACAGGGCTTGGCTACACCTTC; abundance: -; j_gene: TRBJ1-2; v_gene: TRBV7-2; d_gene: TRBD1
CDR3aa: CASSPDRVGEKLFF; CDR3nt: TGTGCCAGCTCCCCCGACAGGGTCGGTGAAAAACTGTTTTTT; abundance: -; j_gene: TRBJ1-4; v_gene: TRBV18; d_gene: TRBD1
CDR3aa: CASTVSGNTIYF; CDR3nt: TGTGCCAGCACAGTATCTGGAAACACCATATATTTT; abundance: once; j_gene: TRBJ1-3; v_gene: TRBV6-1; d_gene: -